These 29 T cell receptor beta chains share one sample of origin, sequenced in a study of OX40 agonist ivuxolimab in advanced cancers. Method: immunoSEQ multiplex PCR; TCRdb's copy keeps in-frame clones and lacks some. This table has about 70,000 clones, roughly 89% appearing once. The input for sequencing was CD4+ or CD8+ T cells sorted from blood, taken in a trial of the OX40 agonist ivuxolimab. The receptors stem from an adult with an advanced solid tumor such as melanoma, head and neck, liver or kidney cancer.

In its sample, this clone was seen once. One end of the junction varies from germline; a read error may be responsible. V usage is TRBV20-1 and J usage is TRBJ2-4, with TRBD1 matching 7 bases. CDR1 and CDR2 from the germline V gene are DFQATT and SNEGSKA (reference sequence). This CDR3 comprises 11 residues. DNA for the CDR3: TGCAGTGTCATCACGAGGGGGCGGATATCTTTC. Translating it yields CSVITRGRISF.

In DNA form, the CDR3 reads TGCGCCAGCAGCTTGGCCATGACGAACTTGAACACTGAAGCTTTCTTT. This gives the protein CASSLAMTNLNTEAFF. V gene TRBV5-1 combines with J gene TRBJ1-1; D gene unclear. The germline V gene has CDR1 SGHRS and CDR2 YFSETQ. V was cut by 0 bases and J by 0 bases, with 12 bases left in between. The CDR3 spans 16 residues.

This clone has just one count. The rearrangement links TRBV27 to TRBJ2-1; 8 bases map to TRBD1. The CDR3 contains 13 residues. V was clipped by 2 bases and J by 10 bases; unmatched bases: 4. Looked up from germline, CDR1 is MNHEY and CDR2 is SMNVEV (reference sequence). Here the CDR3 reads CASSLGTGQEQFF. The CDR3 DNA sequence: TGTGCCAGCAGTTTAGGGACAGGTCAGGAGCAGTTCTTC.

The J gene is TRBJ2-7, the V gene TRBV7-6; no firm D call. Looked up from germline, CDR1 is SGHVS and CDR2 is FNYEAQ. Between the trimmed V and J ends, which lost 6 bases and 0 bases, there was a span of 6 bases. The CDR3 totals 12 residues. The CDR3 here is CASSSSSYEQYF. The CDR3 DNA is TGTGCCAGCAGTTCAAGCTCCTACGAGCAGTACTTC.

Here the CDR3 DNA reads TGTGCCAGCAGCTTAGGACAGGGGAACACTGAAGCTTTCTTT. Translation: CASSLGQGNTEAFF. The chain joins TRBV7-9 to TRBJ1-1, with 7 positions matching TRBD1. V lost 1 base to trimming and J lost 1 base; unmatched junction nucleotides: 0. Germline lookup yields CDR1 SEHNR and CDR2 FQNEAQ (reference sequence). There are 14 residues in the CDR3.

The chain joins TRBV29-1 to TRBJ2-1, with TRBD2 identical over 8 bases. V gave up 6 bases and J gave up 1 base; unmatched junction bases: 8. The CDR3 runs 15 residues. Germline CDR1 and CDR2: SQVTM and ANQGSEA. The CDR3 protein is CSVLLLAGSYNEQFF. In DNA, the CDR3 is TGCAGCGTCCTTCTCCTAGCGGGTTCCTACAATGAGCAGTTCTTC.

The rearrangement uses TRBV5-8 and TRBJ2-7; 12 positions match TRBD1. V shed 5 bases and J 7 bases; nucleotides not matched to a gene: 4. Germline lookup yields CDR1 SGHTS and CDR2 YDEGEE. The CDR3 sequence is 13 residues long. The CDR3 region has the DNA TGTGCCAGCAGTCGGGACAGGGGGCGGGAGCAGTACTTC. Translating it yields CASSRDRGREQYF.

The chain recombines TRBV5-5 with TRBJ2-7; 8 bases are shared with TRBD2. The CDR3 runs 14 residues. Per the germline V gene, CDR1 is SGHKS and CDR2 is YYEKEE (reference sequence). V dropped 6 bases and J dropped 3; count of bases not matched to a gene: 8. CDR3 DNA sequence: TGTGCCAGCAACTTAGCGGGACTGGACTACGAGCAGTACTTC. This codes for CASNLAGLDYEQYF.

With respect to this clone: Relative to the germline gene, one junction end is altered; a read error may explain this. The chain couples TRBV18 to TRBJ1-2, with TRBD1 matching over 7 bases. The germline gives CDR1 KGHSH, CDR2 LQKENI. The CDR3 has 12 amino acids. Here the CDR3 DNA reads TGTGCCAGCTCAGGCCGGGACAGTTATGTACCCTTC. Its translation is CASSGRDSYVPF.

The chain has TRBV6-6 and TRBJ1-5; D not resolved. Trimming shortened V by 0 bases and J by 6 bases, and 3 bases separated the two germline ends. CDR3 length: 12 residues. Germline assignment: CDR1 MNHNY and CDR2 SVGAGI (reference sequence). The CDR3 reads CASSYSSQPQHF. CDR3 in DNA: TGTGCCAGCAGTTACTCGAGTCAGCCCCAGCATTTT.

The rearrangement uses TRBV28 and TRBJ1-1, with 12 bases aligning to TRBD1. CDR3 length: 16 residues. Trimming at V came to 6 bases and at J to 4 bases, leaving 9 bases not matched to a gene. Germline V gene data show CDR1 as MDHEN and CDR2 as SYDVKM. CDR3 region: CASSSPGTGGVTEAFF. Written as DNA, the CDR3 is TGTGCCAGCAGCTCGCCCGGGACAGGGGGCGTCACTGAAGCTTTCTTT.

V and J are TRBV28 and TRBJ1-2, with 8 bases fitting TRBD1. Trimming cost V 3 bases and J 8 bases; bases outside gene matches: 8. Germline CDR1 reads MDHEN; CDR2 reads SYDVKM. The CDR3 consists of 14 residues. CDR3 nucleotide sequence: TGTGCCAGCAGTTTGGTATCAGGGGGCAGGGGCTACACCTTC. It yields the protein CASSLVSGGRGYTF.

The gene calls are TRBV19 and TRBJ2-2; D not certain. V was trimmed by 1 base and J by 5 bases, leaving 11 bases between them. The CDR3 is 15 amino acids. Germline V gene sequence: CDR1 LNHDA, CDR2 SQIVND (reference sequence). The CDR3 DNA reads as TGTGCCAGTAGTATAGGTCAGGTCAGGACCGGGGAGCTGTTTTTT. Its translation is CASSIGQVRTGELFF.

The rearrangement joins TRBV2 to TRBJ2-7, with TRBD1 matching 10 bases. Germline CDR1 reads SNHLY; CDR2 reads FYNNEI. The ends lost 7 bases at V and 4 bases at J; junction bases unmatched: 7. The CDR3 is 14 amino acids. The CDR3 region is CASNPTGGAYEQYF. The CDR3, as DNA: TGTGCCAGCAACCCGACAGGGGGCGCATACGAGCAGTACTTC. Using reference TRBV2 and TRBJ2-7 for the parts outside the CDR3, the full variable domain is EPEVTQTPSHQVTQMGQEVILRCVPISNHLYFYWYRQILGQKVEFLVSFYNNEISEKSEIFDDQFSVERPDGSNFTLKIRSTKLEDSAMYFCASNPTGGAYEQYFGPGTRLTVT.

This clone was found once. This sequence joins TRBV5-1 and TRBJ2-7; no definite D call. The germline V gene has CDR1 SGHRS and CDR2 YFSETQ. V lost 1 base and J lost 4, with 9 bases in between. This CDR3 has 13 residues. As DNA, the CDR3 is TGCGCCAGCAGCTTGCGTGAGGATTACGAGCAGTACTTC. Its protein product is CASSLREDYEQYF. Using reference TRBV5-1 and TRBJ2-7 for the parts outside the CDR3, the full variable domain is KAGVTQTPRYLIKTRGQQVTLSCSPISGHRSVSWYQQTPGQGLQFLFEYFSETQRNKGNFPGRFSGRQFSNSRSEMNVSTLELGDSALYLCASSLREDYEQYFGPGTRLTVT.

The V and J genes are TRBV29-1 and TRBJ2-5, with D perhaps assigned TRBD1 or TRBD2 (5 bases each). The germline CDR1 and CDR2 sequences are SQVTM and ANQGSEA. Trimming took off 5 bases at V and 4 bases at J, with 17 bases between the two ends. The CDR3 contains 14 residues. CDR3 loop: CSVRFFGDLETQYF. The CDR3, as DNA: TGCAGCGTTCGGTTTTTTGGGGACCTAGAGACCCAGTACTTC.

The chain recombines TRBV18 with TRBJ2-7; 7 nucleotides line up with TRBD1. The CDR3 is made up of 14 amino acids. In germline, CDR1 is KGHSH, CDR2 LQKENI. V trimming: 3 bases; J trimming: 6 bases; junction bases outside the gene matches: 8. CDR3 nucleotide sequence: TGTGCCAGCTCACCGCCCGGGACAGCAGCCGAGCAGTACTTC. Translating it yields CASSPPGTAAEQYF.

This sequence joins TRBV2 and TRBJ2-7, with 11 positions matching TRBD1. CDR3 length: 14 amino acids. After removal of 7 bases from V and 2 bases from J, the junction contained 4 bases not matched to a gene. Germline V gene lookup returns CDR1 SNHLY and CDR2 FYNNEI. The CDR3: CASNKDRGPYEQYF. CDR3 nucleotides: TGTGCCAGCAATAAGGACAGGGGGCCCTACGAGCAGTACTTC.

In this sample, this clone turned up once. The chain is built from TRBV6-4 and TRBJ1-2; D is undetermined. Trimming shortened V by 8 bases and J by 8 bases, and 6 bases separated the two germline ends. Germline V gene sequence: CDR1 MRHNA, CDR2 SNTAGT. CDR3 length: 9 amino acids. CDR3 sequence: CASPAGYTF. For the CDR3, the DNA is TGTGCCAGCCCGGCGGGCTACACCTTC.

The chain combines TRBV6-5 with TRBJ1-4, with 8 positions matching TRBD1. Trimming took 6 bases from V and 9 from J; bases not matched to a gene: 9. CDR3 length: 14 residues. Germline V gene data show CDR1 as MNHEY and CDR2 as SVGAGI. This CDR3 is CASRPQGARKKLFF. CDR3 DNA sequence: TGTGCCAGCAGGCCCCAGGGGGCGCGAAAAAAACTGTTTTTT.

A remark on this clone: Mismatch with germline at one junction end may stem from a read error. CDR3 protein: CASSLSRNQETQYF. The CDR3, as DNA: TGTGCCAGCAGCTTGAGTCGGAACCAGGAGACCCAGTACTTC. The rearrangement joins TRBV5-4 to TRBJ2-5; D is uncertain. CDR3 length: 14 residues. Germline assignment: CDR1 SGHNT and CDR2 YYREEE (reference sequence).

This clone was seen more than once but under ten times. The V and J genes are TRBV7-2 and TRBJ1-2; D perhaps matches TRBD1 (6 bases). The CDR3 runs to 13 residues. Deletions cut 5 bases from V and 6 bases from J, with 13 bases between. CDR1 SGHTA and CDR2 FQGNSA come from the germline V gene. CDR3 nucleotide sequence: TGTGCCAGCAGCATGTGGGGGGGGCATGGCTACACCTTC. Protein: CASSMWGGHGYTF.

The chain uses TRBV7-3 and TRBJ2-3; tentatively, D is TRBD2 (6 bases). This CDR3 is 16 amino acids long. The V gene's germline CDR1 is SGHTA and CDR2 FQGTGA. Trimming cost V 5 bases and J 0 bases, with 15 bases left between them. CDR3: CASSEGLSTSTDTQYF. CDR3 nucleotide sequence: TGTGCCAGCAGCGAAGGACTATCAACTAGCACAGATACGCAGTATTTT.

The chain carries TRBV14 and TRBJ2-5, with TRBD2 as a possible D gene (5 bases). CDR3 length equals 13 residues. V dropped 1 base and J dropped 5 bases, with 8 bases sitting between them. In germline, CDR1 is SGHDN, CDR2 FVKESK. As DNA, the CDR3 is TGTGCCAGCAGCCAAGGGAGGCGGGAGACCCAGTACTTC. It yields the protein CASSQGRRETQYF.

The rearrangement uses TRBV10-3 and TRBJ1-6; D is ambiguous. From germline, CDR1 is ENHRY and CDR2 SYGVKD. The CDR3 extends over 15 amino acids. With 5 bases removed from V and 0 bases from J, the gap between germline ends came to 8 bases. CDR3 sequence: CAISFQSSYNSPLHF. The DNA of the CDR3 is TGTGCCATCAGTTTTCAAAGCTCCTATAATTCACCCCTCCACTTT.

CDR3 in DNA: TGTGCCAGCAGCTTATTACCCCACGACAATGAGCAGTTCTTC. Residues: CASSLLPHDNEQFF. The chain employs TRBV11-3 and TRBJ2-1, with unresolved D. V gave up 2 bases and J gave up 5 bases, with 10 bases separating them. From germline, CDR1 is SGHNT and CDR2 YENEEA. The CDR3 contains 14 residues.

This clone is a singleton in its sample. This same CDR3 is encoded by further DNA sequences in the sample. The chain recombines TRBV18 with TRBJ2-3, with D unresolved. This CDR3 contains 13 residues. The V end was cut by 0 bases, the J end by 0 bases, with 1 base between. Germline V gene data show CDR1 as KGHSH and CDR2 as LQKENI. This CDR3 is CASSPPSTDTQYF. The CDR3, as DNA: TGTGCCAGCTCACCACCGAGCACAGATACGCAGTATTTT. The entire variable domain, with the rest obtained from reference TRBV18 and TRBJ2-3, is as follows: NAGVMQNPRHLVRRRGQEARLRCSPMKGHSHVYWYRQLPEEGLKFMVYLQKENIIDESGMPKERFSAEFPKEGPSILRIQQVVRGDSAAYFCASSPPSTDTQYFGPGTRLTVL.

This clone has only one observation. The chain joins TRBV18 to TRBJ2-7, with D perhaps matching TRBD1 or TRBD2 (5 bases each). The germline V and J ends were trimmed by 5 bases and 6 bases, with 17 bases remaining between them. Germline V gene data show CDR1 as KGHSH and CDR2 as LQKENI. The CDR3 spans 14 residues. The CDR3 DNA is TGTGCCAGCTCAGGGCAGGGAGTCTCTTCCGAGCAGTACTTC. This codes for CASSGQGVSSEQYF.

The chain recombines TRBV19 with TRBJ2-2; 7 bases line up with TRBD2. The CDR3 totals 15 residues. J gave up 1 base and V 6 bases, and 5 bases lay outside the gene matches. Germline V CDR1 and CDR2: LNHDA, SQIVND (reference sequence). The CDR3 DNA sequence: TGTGCCAGTAGGGGGGGACTATTGAACACCGGGGAGCTGTTTTTT. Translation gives CASRGGLLNTGELFF.